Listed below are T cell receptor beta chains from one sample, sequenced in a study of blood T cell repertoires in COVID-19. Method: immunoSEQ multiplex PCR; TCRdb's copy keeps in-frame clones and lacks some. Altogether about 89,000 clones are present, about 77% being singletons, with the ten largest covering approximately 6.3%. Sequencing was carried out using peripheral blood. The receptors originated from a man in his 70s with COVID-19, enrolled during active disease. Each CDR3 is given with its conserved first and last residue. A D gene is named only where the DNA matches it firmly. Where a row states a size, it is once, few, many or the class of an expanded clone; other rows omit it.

TGTGCCAGCAGCTCAAGCGGGAGGGAGGACACCGGGGAGCTGTTTTTT	CASSSSGREDTGELFF	TRBD2	once	TRBV7-9	TRBJ2-2
TGTGCCAGCAGCGTAGAGAGCTCTGGGGCCAACGTCCTGACTTTC	CASSVESSGANVLTF	-	-	TRBV9	TRBJ2-6
TGTGCCAGCAGCCCTCACCAGGGAAGTAACACCATATATTTT	CASSPHQGSNTIYF	-	-	TRBV11-3	TRBJ1-3
TGTGCCAGCAGTTTAAGAAGAGCTAGCGGGACTTACGAGCAGTACTTC	CASSLRRASGTYEQYF	TRBD2	once	TRBV11-2	TRBJ2-7
TGTGCCAGTAGACTAGACACCGGGGAGCTGTTTTTT	CASRLDTGELFF	-	-	TRBV19	TRBJ2-2
TGTGCCAGCAGCCCGGGACTAGCGCCTCAAGAGACCCAGTACTTC	CASSPGLAPQETQYF	TRBD2	-	TRBV14	TRBJ2-5
TGTGCCAGCAGCAAAGGACAGGGAACATCCTATGGCTACACCTTC	CASSKGQGTSYGYTF	TRBD1	few	TRBV2	TRBJ1-2
TGTGCCAGCAGTTCCACAGGGGGCCAAGCCTACTACGAGCAGTACTTC	CASSSTGGQAYYEQYF	TRBD1	-	TRBV28	TRBJ2-7
TGTGCCAGCAGCACCGGGACTAGCGGGTACAATGAGCAGTTCTTC	CASSTGTSGYNEQFF	TRBD2	-	TRBV7-9	TRBJ2-1
TGTGCCAGCAGCTTAATGGGACAGGGGTTGGAGGGCTACACCTTC	CASSLMGQGLEGYTF	TRBD1	-	TRBV5-5	TRBJ1-2
TGTGCCAGCAGTTACAGTCTACAGGCAATTAATTCACCCCTCCACTTT	CASSYSLQAINSPLHF	-	-	TRBV6-5	TRBJ1-6
TGTGCCAGCTCACCTGCTAGCGTACAAGAGACCCAGTACTTC	CASSPASVQETQYF	-	-	TRBV18	TRBJ2-5
TGTGCCAGCAGTTACGCAGACCGGGACAGTTTCTATGGCTACACCTTC	CASSYADRDSFYGYTF	TRBD1	-	TRBV6-2/TRBV6-3	TRBJ1-2
TGTGCCACCAGTGACCGGGACAGGGGGAGGTCTGGCTACACCTTC	CATSDRDRGRSGYTF	TRBD1	-	TRBV24-1	TRBJ1-2
TGTGCCAGCAGCTTAGCCCAGGGTGGGTATCAGCCCCAGCATTTT	CASSLAQGGYQPQHF	-	-	TRBV7-2	TRBJ1-5
TGCAGCGCCGACGTTCAGGGTAGAGATGGCTACACCTTC	CSADVQGRDGYTF	-	-	TRBV29-1	TRBJ1-2
TGTGCCAGTAGTCGGGGGGCCGGGGAGAACATTCAGTACTTC	CASSRGAGENIQYF	-	few	TRBV19	TRBJ2-4
TGTGCCAGCAGCCCCGAGGGGGTACAAGCTTTCTTT	CASSPEGVQAFF	-	-	TRBV6-5	TRBJ1-1
TGCGCCAGCAGCCAAGATAGCGGGAAGGTTGAGACCCAGTACTTC	CASSQDSGKVETQYF	TRBD2	-	TRBV4-1	TRBJ2-5
TGCGCCAGCAGCTGGCTGACAGGCCCTGTTTCCTACGAGCAGTACTTC	CASSWLTGPVSYEQYF	-	-	TRBV5-1	TRBJ2-7
TGTGCCACCAGTGACCCGGGACTAGGGACGCAGTATTTT	CATSDPGLGTQYF	TRBD2	-	TRBV24-1	TRBJ2-3
TGCAGTGCTAGTGCGAGCGGGGGGGCCAGAAGAGAGACCCAGTACTTC	CSASASGGARRETQYF	TRBD2	-	TRBV20-1	TRBJ2-5
TGCGCCAGTAGGAGGACCGCTGGAGAGACCCAGTACTTC	CASRRTAGETQYF	-	-	TRBV5-1	TRBJ2-5
TGTGCCAGCAGCCAAGAACGCCTAGTAACTGGAAACACCATATATTTT	CASSQERLVTGNTIYF	-	few	TRBV7-9	TRBJ1-3
TGTGCCAGCAGGGGTACTCTAACTACCTCCTACGAGCAGTACTTC	CASRGTLTTSYEQYF	-	few	TRBV2	TRBJ2-7
TGTGCCAGCAGCCCCCTCTTGGCTAGCGGGGGGAACGAGCAGTACTTC	CASSPLLASGGNEQYF	TRBD2	-	TRBV4-2	TRBJ2-7
TGTGCCAGCAGTGAAGCGGCCTTCTCACAAGTACTAGGGTCCAAAAACATTCAGTACTTC	CASSEAAFSQVLGSKNIQYF	-	-	TRBV6-1	TRBJ2-4
TGCGCCAGCAGCCACATGGCCCCCTACAATGAGCAGTTCTTC	CASSHMAPYNEQFF	-	-	TRBV4-3	TRBJ2-1
TGTGCCAGTAGTACCCGCATGGGCAACACTGAAGCTTTCTTT	CASSTRMGNTEAFF	-	-	TRBV19	TRBJ1-1
TGCGCCAGCAGCCAAGAGAGCGGGGGGAACACCGGGGAGCTGTTTTTT	CASSQESGGNTGELFF	TRBD2	-	TRBV4-3	TRBJ2-2
TGTGCCACCAGCAGAGGGTTGCAGGGGGCCCTGAATGAGCAGTTCTTC	CATSRGLQGALNEQFF	TRBD1	-	TRBV15	TRBJ2-1
TGTGCCAGCAGCTTAAGTAGGGGTGTCGGGTACGAGCAGTACTTC	CASSLSRGVGYEQYF	-	-	TRBV7-2	TRBJ2-7
TGTGCCAGCAGCCCGGGTCGAGTAGCGGGAGGCCTAGATACGCAGTATTTT	CASSPGRVAGGLDTQYF	TRBD2	-	TRBV11-3	TRBJ2-3
TGTGCCAGTAGCCTGCAGGGGGCCTTGAACACTGAAGCTTTCTTT	CASSLQGALNTEAFF	TRBD1	few	TRBV19	TRBJ1-1
TGTGCCAGTAGTACTACGGACAGGGTTTACGAGCAGTACTTC	CASSTTDRVYEQYF	TRBD1	-	TRBV19	TRBJ2-7
TGTGCCAGCAGCCAGGCCATTGGTGGCGAGCAGTACTTC	CASSQAIGGEQYF	-	-	TRBV3-1/TRBV3-2	TRBJ2-7
TGTGCCAGCAGCTTAAATGTTGTCAGGCTGAACACTGAAGCTTTCTTT	CASSLNVVRLNTEAFF	-	-	TRBV7-2	TRBJ1-1
TGTGCCAGCAAGGACTGGGTAGGTGACGAGCAGTACTTC	CASKDWVGDEQYF	-	-	TRBV6-5	TRBJ2-7
TGCGCCAGCTCTTATCAGGGCCATTTCCAAGAGACCCAGTACTTC	CASSYQGHFQETQYF	-	-	TRBV5-1	TRBJ2-5
TGCAGCGTTGAATGGCTGGAGGGTCGGCCAGATACGCAGTATTTT	CSVEWLEGRPDTQYF	-	-	TRBV29-1	TRBJ2-3
TGTGCCAGTAGTATAGCAGCGGGGGAGTCCTACGAGCAGTACTTC	CASSIAAGESYEQYF	TRBD2	once	TRBV19	TRBJ2-7
TGTGCCACCAGTGTTGGCGGGAGCTCCTACAATGAGCAGTTCTTC	CATSVGGSSYNEQFF	TRBD2	-	TRBV24-1	TRBJ2-1
TGTGCCACCAGCAGCCAGGGACAGGTACAAGAGACCCAGTACTTC	CATSSQGQVQETQYF	TRBD1	-	TRBV15	TRBJ2-5
TGCAGCGTTGCGGGGGGATCGGGCACAGATACGCAGTATTTT	CSVAGGSGTDTQYF	TRBD2	-	TRBV29-1	TRBJ2-3
TGTGCCAGCAGCCACCTAGGGACAGGGCGGTTCTTC	CASSHLGTGRFF	TRBD1	-	TRBV3-1/TRBV3-2	TRBJ2-1
TGTGCCAGCAGTAATCCCCGGCCGCGGCCGTACAATGAGCAGTTCTTC	CASSNPRPRPYNEQFF	-	-	TRBV27	TRBJ2-1
TGTGCCAGCTCGCAGGGACAAGAGACCCAGTACTTC	CASSQGQETQYF	-	once	TRBV18	TRBJ2-5
TGTGCCAGCAGCATAAACGGAGGGACTGAAGCTTTCTTT	CASSINGGTEAFF	-	-	TRBV7-2	TRBJ1-1
TGTGCCAGCTCAGCAGGGCAGGGGGCTGAAGCTTTCTTT	CASSAGQGAEAFF	TRBD1	few	TRBV18	TRBJ1-1